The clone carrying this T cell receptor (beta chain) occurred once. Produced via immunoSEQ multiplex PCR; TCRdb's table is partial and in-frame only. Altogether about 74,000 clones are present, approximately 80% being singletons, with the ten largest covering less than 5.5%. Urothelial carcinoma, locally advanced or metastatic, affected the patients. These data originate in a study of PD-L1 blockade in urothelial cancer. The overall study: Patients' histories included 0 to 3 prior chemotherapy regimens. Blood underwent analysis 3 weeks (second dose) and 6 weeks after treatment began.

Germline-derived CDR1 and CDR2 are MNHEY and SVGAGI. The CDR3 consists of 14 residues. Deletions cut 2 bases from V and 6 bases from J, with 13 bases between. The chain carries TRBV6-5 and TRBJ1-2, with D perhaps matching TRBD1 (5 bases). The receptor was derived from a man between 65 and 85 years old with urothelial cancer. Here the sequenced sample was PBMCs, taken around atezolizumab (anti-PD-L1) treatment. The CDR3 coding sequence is TGTGCCAGCAGTTACCGGGGGGGTGAGAATGGCTACACCTTC. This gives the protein CASSYRGGENGYTF.